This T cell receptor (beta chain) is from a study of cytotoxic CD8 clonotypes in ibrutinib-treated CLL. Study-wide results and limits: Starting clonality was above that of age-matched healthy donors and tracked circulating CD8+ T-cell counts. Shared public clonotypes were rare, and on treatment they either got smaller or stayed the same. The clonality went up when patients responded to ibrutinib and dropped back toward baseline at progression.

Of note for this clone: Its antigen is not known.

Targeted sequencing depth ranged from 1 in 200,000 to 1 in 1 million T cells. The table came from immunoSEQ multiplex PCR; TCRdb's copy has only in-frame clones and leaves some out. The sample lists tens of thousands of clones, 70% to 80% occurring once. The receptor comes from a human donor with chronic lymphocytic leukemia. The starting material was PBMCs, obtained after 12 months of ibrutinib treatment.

The CDR3 region has the DNA TGTGCCAGTAGTATGGGGACAGGGGGCGGTCGGGGCCAGCATTTT. Protein product: CASSMGTGGGRGQHF. V and J are TRBV19 and TRBJ1-5, with 12 bases fitting TRBD1. The V and J ends lost 3 bases and 12 bases, in that order; junction bases with no gene match: 9. The CDR3 is 15 residues long. Per the germline V gene, CDR1 is LNHDA and CDR2 is SQIVND (reference sequence).